These 17 T cell receptor beta chains were sequenced from one sample in a study of blood T cells in healthy people across ages. It was with a sample-barcoded 5' primer and a J-beta primer mix that a second PCR of about 7 to 12 cycles was run. MiXCR, applied by TCRdb to the 5' RACE reads, yields one record per CDR3 protein. The data show about 640,000 distinct CDR3 sequences, with 25% to 35% seen just once and about a sixth held by the top ten. The sample consisted of blood. All receptors derive from a woman aged 80 or over in good health.

The V call is TRBV12-3 or TRBV12-4, the J call TRBJ2-7; D could derive from TRBD1 or TRBD2 (5 bases each). Trimming removed 6 bases at V and 0 bases at J, with 9 bases between. The CDR3 totals 13 residues. The CDR3 DNA is TGTGCCAGCAGAAGGGACGTCTCCTACGAGCAGTACTTC. Translating it yields CASRRDVSYEQYF.

This clonotype was seen ten or more times. V and J are TRBV5-1 and TRBJ2-1, with 15 bases identical to TRBD2. This CDR3 has 21 amino acids. The trim removed 4 bases at V and 6 bases at J, leaving 20 bases unmatched. Germline-derived CDR1 and CDR2 are SGHRS and YFSETQ. For the CDR3, the DNA is TGCGCCAGCAGCCCGCAGGGGACAGCGGGACTAGCGGGGGGTAACGGCAATGAGCAGTTCTTC. It translates to CASSPQGTAGLAGGNGNEQFF.

In its sample, this clonotype was seen many times. The CDR3 DNA sequence: TGTGCCAGCAGCGTATCCGGGACGGTGAATGGCTACACCTTC. Its protein is CASSVSGTVNGYTF. V is TRBV9 and J is TRBJ1-2, with a tentative D call TRBD1 (5 bases). The V end lost 1 base, the J end lost 6 bases, and 13 bases lay between the germline ends. The CDR3 extends over 14 amino acids. CDR1 is SGDLS and CDR2 is YYNGEE in the germline V gene.

This clonotype was seen many times. The chain recombines TRBV30 with TRBJ2-5; D ambiguous. This CDR3 has 11 amino acids. Germline-derived CDR1 and CDR2 are GTSNPN and SVGIG (reference sequence). V was cut by 5 bases and J by 0 bases, with 4 bases left in between. The CDR3 sequence: CAWGNQETQYF. CDR3 coding DNA: TGTGCCTGGGGGAACCAAGAGACCCAGTACTTC.

This clonotype was counted at least ten times. The chain has TRBV7-2 and TRBJ2-3; D is perhaps TRBD1 (6 bases). CDR1 is SGHTA, CDR2 FQGNSA, per germline. Trimming shortened V by 3 bases and J by 0 bases, and 7 bases separated the two germline ends. This CDR3 is built from 14 residues. Here the CDR3 reads CASSFDRSTDTQYF. Written as DNA, the CDR3 is TGTGCCAGCAGCTTCGACAGGAGCACAGATACGCAGTATTTT.

In this sample, this clonotype turned up a few times. The V gene is TRBV14, the J gene TRBJ2-5, with D unresolved. Germline V gene lookup returns CDR1 SGHDN and CDR2 FVKESK. V gave up 0 bases and J gave up 0 bases, with 8 bases separating them. This CDR3 has 15 residues. The CDR3 protein is CASSQDRTDQETQYF. The CDR3 nucleotides read TGTGCCAGCAGCCAAGATAGAACAGACCAAGAGACCCAGTACTTC.

The chain has TRBV20-1 and TRBJ1-4, with D tentatively TRBD1 (6 bases). V lost 2 bases to trimming and J lost 7 bases, with 14 bases between them. The CDR3 totals 14 residues. Germline CDR1 and CDR2: DFQATT and SNEGSKA (reference sequence). The CDR3 reads CSARMGGDREKLFF. CDR3 nucleotides: TGCAGTGCTAGAATGGGGGGCGATCGTGAAAAACTGTTTTTT.

This clonotype occurred many times. V usage is TRBV7-2 and J usage is TRBJ1-1; tentatively, D is TRBD1 (5 bases). The CDR3 is 16 amino acids. The germline gives CDR1 SGHTA, CDR2 FQGNSA. V dropped 4 bases and J dropped 0 bases, with 15 bases sitting between them. The CDR3 sequence is CASSSGWGRLNTEAFF. CDR3 coding DNA: TGTGCCAGCAGCTCGGGGTGGGGACGGTTGAACACTGAAGCTTTCTTT.

This clonotype was seen at least ten times. Possible read error: a much larger clone is one base away. This chain connects TRBV7-2 to TRBJ2-7, with D perhaps matching TRBD2 (5 bases). CDR1 and CDR2 (germline): SGHTA, FQGNSA. The ends were cut back, 4 bases at V and 7 bases at J, with 20 bases in the middle. The CDR3 totals 15 residues. CDR3 DNA sequence: TGTGCCAGCAGCTCCGCACGGCTAGCAAACAATGAGCAGTACTTC. Its protein is CASSSARLANNEQYF.

In its sample, this clonotype was seen many times. This chain joins TRBV5-1 and TRBJ2-1; D possibly corresponds to TRBD2 (5 bases). The CDR3 loop spans 17 amino acids. Germline loops: CDR1 SGHRS, CDR2 YFSETQ. Between the trimmed V and J ends, which lost 4 bases and 7 bases, there was a span of 24 bases. The CDR3 protein is CASSRGRTGGSRNEQFF. The CDR3 region has the DNA TGCGCCAGCAGCCGGGGTCGTACGGGTGGAAGTAGAAATGAGCAGTTCTTC.

This clonotype has at least ten counts. This chain links TRBV2 with TRBJ2-7; D might be TRBD1 (7 bases). Germline V gene data show CDR1 as SNHLY and CDR2 as FYNNEI. Trimming removed 10 bases at V and 6 bases at J, with 19 bases between. This CDR3 has 13 residues. The CDR3 loop reads CATQGGGRGEQYF. Here the CDR3 DNA reads TGTGCCACCCAGGGGGGTGGCAGGGGCGAGCAGTACTTC.

This clonotype was counted a few times. The chain combines TRBV20-1 with TRBJ1-1; D is unresolved. Looked up from germline, CDR1 is DFQATT and CDR2 is SNEGSKA (reference sequence). CDR3 length equals 12 residues. Trimming removed 6 bases from V and 10 bases from J, with 18 bases in between. CDR3: CSAPSVGRPAFF. The CDR3 DNA reads as TGCAGTGCCCCCTCGGTCGGGCGGCCAGCTTTCTTT.

The chain carries TRBV20-1 and TRBJ2-1, with no clear D. V lost 0 bases to trimming and J lost 12 bases, with 9 bases between them. The length of the CDR3 is 11 residues. Looked up from germline, CDR1 is DFQATT and CDR2 is SNEGSKA (reference sequence). In DNA, the CDR3 is TGCAGTGCTAGAGATCATAGTAGGCAGTTCTTC. This codes for CSARDHSRQFF.

V and J are TRBV7-8 and TRBJ2-7; a weak D match, TRBD2 (5 bases). Trimming removed 5 bases from V and 0 bases from J, with 17 bases in between. CDR1 and CDR2 from the germline V gene are SGHVS and FQNEAQ. This CDR3 has 16 residues. The CDR3: CASSPDLTPASYEQYF. The CDR3 coding sequence is TGTGCCAGCAGCCCGGACTTGACCCCAGCCTCCTACGAGCAGTACTTC.

This clonotype showed up many times. This chain links TRBV20-1 with TRBJ1-5; TRBD1 is a possible D gene (5 bases). The V and J ends lost 8 bases and 2 bases respectively, with 13 bases between them. The CDR3 is made up of 13 amino acids. Germline V gene lookup returns CDR1 DFQATT and CDR2 SNEGSKA (reference sequence). Here the CDR3 reads CSTWGGGNQPQHF. The CDR3 region has the DNA TGCAGTACCTGGGGGGGAGGCAATCAGCCCCAGCATTTT.

This clonotype was found many times. V gene TRBV7-2 combines with J gene TRBJ2-3, with TRBD2 as a possible D gene (6 bases). The CDR3 has 16 amino acids. The germline V and J ends were trimmed by 1 base and 3 bases, with 14 bases remaining between them. Germline V gene lookup returns CDR1 SGHTA and CDR2 FQGNSA. The CDR3 region has the DNA TGTGCCAGCAGCTTAGGGGCGGGGCTAGCGACAGATACGCAGTATTTT. This gives the protein CASSLGAGLATDTQYF.

The chain uses TRBV7-9 and TRBJ2-7; either TRBD1 or TRBD2 may fit D (5 bases each). CDR3 length equals 16 residues. V was shortened by 5 bases and J by 0 bases, with 17 bases between the two germline ends. Germline CDR1 reads SEHNR; CDR2 reads FQNEAQ (reference sequence). CDR3 region: CASSPPGPSSSYEQYF. CDR3 sequence (DNA): TGTGCCAGCAGCCCTCCGGGACCTTCGAGCTCCTACGAGCAGTACTTC.